This T cell receptor beta chain was observed in a study of OX40 agonist ivuxolimab in advanced cancers. This clone was recorded only once. The antigen remains undetermined. The protocol was immunoSEQ multiplex PCR, while the TCRdb copy is restricted to in-frame clones and leaves out a portion. This repertoire shows roughly 48,000 clones, about 85% found once; its top ten account for around 9%. The study, taken as a whole, reports: Partial responders dosed at 0.1-3.0 mg/kg displayed clonal expansion ranking among the lowest.

The receptor's source is an adult with an advanced solid tumor such as melanoma, head and neck, liver or kidney cancer. The sequenced sample was CD4+ or CD8+ T cells sorted from blood, obtained in a trial of the OX40 agonist ivuxolimab.

The CDR3 region is CASSLGTFNTDTQYF. For the CDR3, the DNA is TGCGCCAGCAGCTTGGGAACTTTCAACACAGATACGCAGTATTTT. V and J are TRBV5-1 and TRBJ2-3, with unresolved D. The V gene lost 0 bases and the J gene lost 2 bases, with 10 bases spanning the gap. The CDR3 extends over 15 amino acids. Per germline, CDR1 SGHRS and CDR2 YFSETQ.